This T cell receptor (beta chain) came from a study of beta chain features in type 1 diabetes. The study, taken as a whole, reports: All four CD4+ subsets from Type 1 diabetes patients carried moderately but significantly shorter TCRB CDR3s.

CDR3 length: 12 residues. Trimming took off 3 bases at V and 4 bases at J, with 6 bases between the two ends. CDR1 and CDR2 (germline): SGHTA, FQGNSA. This clone was detected a few times. Its antigen is not known. The whole isolated RNA underwent reverse transcription, so sequencing captured expressed TCRB transcripts. TCRdb's table, derived via immunoSEQ multiplex PCR, lists solely in-frame clones and lacks some. The profile shows over 200,000 clones, approximately 10% of them singletons. This receptor was obtained from a man aged 25-45 years with type 1 diabetes. This chain uses TRBV7-2 with TRBJ1-2; tentatively, D is TRBD1 (5 bases). The material sequenced was naive CD4+ T cells from blood. The CDR3 loop reads CASSFRGYGYTF. The CDR3 nucleotides are TGTGCCAGCAGCTTTAGGGGCTATGGCTACACCTTC.